A single sample gave rise to the 20 T cell receptor beta chains below, sequenced in a study of T-cell reconstitution after alpha-beta-depleted transplantation in children. Unique molecular identifiers were used to barcode this TCRbeta library. Each CDR3 protein gets one entry after TCRdb re-called the PCR reads with MiXCR. The sample has hundreds of thousands of distinct CDR3 sequences; around a third are singletons. The material was PBMCs from the stem cell graft donor, obtained from the stem cell graft. The receptors come from a human donor who donated a stem cell graft to a child with aplastic anemia.

V gene TRBV28 combines with J gene TRBJ2-4; D may be TRBD1 (5 bases). CDR3 length: 16 amino acids. CDR1 and CDR2 from the germline V gene are MDHEN and SYDVKM. V was pared by 4 bases and J by 0 bases, with 13 bases between. CDR3 region: CASSSPTALAKNIQYF. For the CDR3, the DNA is TGTGCCAGCAGTTCCCCGACAGCCCTAGCCAAAAACATTCAGTACTTC.

The chain links TRBV29-1 to TRBJ2-1, with TRBD1 as a possible D gene (5 bases). Germline-derived CDR1 and CDR2 are SQVTM and ANQGSEA. This CDR3 has 18 residues. V was clipped by 2 bases and J by 3 bases, with 23 bases between them. CDR3 in amino acids: CSVESRTPVDLVYNEQFF. The CDR3 nucleotides read TGCAGCGTTGAAAGCCGGACACCCGTTGATTTAGTCTACAATGAGCAGTTCTTC.

The rearrangement uses TRBV10-3 and TRBJ2-7; 12 nucleotides match TRBD2. The length of the CDR3 is 14 residues. Germline trimming cut 6 bases from V and 1 base from J; bases unmatched to any gene: 1. Germline V gene lookup returns CDR1 ENHRY and CDR2 SYGVKD. The CDR3 here is CAIRTSGGSYEQYF. The CDR3 region has the DNA TGTGCCATCAGGACTAGCGGGGGTTCCTACGAGCAGTACTTC.

Here the CDR3 DNA reads TGTGCCAGCAGTTGGTACCCCCGCTCCTACGAGCAGTACTTC. Translating it yields CASSWYPRSYEQYF. The rearrangement links TRBV28 to TRBJ2-7; no clear D. V was pared by 4 bases and J by 0 bases, with 10 bases between. CDR3 length: 14 residues. Germline CDR1 MDHEN, CDR2 SYDVKM.

Only a few counts were recorded for this clonotype. The chain joins TRBV7-2 to TRBJ2-7, with D possibly matching TRBD1 (6 bases). Germline V gene data show CDR1 as SGHTA and CDR2 as FQGNSA. The V end was cut by 5 bases, the J end by 2 bases, with 13 bases between. The CDR3 totals 14 residues. The CDR3 loop is CASSPWTATYEQYF. CDR3 nucleotides: TGTGCCAGCAGCCCATGGACAGCCACCTACGAGCAGTACTTC.

The rearrangement joins TRBV18 to TRBJ2-1; 8 bases are shared with TRBD2. The CDR3 has 16 residues. Germline V lookup: CDR1 KGHSH, CDR2 LQKENI. With 3 bases clipped from V and 6 bases from J, the junction kept 10 bases outside the gene matches. DNA of the CDR3: TGTGCCAGCTCACCTCAGGCGGGAGGCAGAACCAATGAGCAGTTCTTC. It is translated as CASSPQAGGRTNEQFF.

CDR3 sequence (DNA): TGTGCCAGCAGCGAGACTAGCGGGATTTACAATGAGCAGTTCTTC. It encodes CASSETSGIYNEQFF. The rearrangement uses TRBV6-1 and TRBJ2-1; 11 bases line up with TRBD2. The trim removed 6 bases at V and 4 bases at J, leaving 5 bases unmatched. This CDR3 region has 15 residues. From germline, CDR1 is MNHNS and CDR2 SASEGT.

The table lists this clonotype with a few counts. J is TRBJ2-7 and V is TRBV12-2. TRBV12-2 is recorded as a pseudogene. The CDR3 runs 11 residues. The CDR3 reads CASRWAVRQYV. Written as DNA, the CDR3 is TGTGCAAGTCGGTGGGCGGTAAGGCAGTACGTC.

This clonotype was detected a few times. The chain combines TRBV29-1 with TRBJ1-2; D ambiguous. Looked up from germline, CDR1 is SQVTM and CDR2 is ANQGSEA. This CDR3 comprises 12 residues. Trimming took off 4 bases at V and 7 bases at J, with 13 bases between the two ends. CDR3 DNA: TGCAGCGTTGGTAGGCAGGCGGGTGGCTACACCTTC. It yields the protein CSVGRQAGGYTF.

This sequence joins TRBV5-5 and TRBJ2-2, with D uncertain. This CDR3 has 15 residues. The V and J ends lost 4 bases and 6 bases respectively, with 16 bases between them. Looked up from germline, CDR1 is SGHKS and CDR2 is YYEKEE (reference sequence). The CDR3 DNA follows: TGTGCCAGCAGCGGACCTATGGGGTACGCCGGGGAGCTGTTTTTT. Amino acids: CASSGPMGYAGELFF.

The chain combines TRBV20-1 with TRBJ1-5; D not certain. This CDR3 contains 15 residues. CDR1 is DFQATT, CDR2 SNEGSKA, per germline (reference sequence). V was shortened by 3 bases and J by 1 base, with 13 bases between the two germline ends. This chain's CDR3 is CSASIWAQSNQPQHF. The CDR3 nucleotides are TGCAGTGCTAGTATCTGGGCTCAGAGCAATCAGCCCCAGCATTTT.

V and J are TRBV7-2 and TRBJ2-3; 7 bases are shared with TRBD1. The CDR3 runs to 14 residues. Germline values: CDR1 SGHTA, CDR2 FQGNSA. Trimming cost V 3 bases and J 5 bases; bases outside gene matches: 5. CDR3 in DNA: TGTGCCAGCAGCTTTAGGGGGCGTGAAGATACGCAGTATTTT. It encodes CASSFRGREDTQYF.

The table lists this clonotype with a few counts. J is TRBJ2-5 and V is TRBV12-3 or TRBV12-4; D possibly matches TRBD1 or TRBD2 (5 bases each). The CDR3 extends over 14 amino acids. Between the trimmed V and J ends, which lost 5 bases and 1 base, there was a span of 11 bases. The CDR3 DNA follows: TGTGCCAGCAGTCTGACAGCGGTCCAAGAGACCCAGTACTTC. The encoded protein is CASSLTAVQETQYF.

This sequence joins TRBV4-2 and TRBJ2-1; 10 bases are a match to TRBD2. Germline V gene lookup returns CDR1 LGHNA and CDR2 YNFKEQ. Losses at the gene ends were 3 bases for V and 8 bases for J; bases not matched to a gene: 4. The CDR3 has 14 residues. The CDR3 sequence: CASSQGTSVDEQFF. For the CDR3, the DNA is TGTGCCAGCAGCCAGGGGACTAGCGTTGATGAGCAGTTCTTC.

The chain has TRBV29-1 and TRBJ2-1; D not certain. In germline, CDR1 is SQVTM, CDR2 ANQGSEA. V was shortened by 5 bases and J by 0 bases, with 8 bases between the two germline ends. CDR3 length: 13 amino acids. The CDR3 nucleotides are TGCAGCGTTCTGGCGCCCTCCTACAATGAGCAGTTCTTC. It is translated as CSVLAPSYNEQFF.

This clonotype came up a few times. The V call is TRBV14, the J call TRBJ2-7; either TRBD1 or TRBD2 may fit D (5 bases each). The CDR3 consists of 13 residues. The V and J ends lost 2 bases and 10 bases respectively, with 15 bases between them. In germline, CDR1 is SGHDN, CDR2 FVKESK. CDR3: CASSQTGPGPQYV. The CDR3 coding sequence is TGTGCCAGCAGCCAAACGGGGCCCGGTCCCCAGTACGTC.

This clonotype was picked up a small number of times. V usage is TRBV10-3 and J usage is TRBJ2-1; no reliable D call. The CDR3 consists of 15 residues. V dropped 2 bases and J dropped 3 bases, with 11 bases sitting between them. CDR1 ENHRY and CDR2 SYGVKD come from the germline V gene. CDR3 nucleotides: TGTGCCATCAGTGAGCCCGCAGGCTACTACAATGAGCAGTTCTTC. Its translation is CAISEPAGYYNEQFF.

The V call is TRBV5-1, the J call TRBJ2-5, with D tentatively TRBD2 (6 bases). CDR1 is SGHRS, CDR2 YFSETQ, per germline. CDR3 length: 14 residues. Deletions cut 0 bases from V and 5 bases from J, with 11 bases between. The CDR3: CASSLGRGEETQYF. The CDR3 DNA sequence: TGCGCCAGCAGCTTGGGGCGGGGCGAGGAGACCCAGTACTTC.

The chain employs TRBV7-2 and TRBJ1-4; TRBD1 is a possible D gene (6 bases). The ends were cut back, 1 base at V and 11 bases at J, with 17 bases in the middle. The germline CDR1 and CDR2 sequences are SGHTA and FQGNSA. CDR3 length equals 15 residues. The CDR3 loop reads CASSLGGGRIMKLFF. The CDR3 DNA reads as TGTGCCAGCAGCTTAGGTGGGGGGCGCATAATGAAACTGTTTTTT.

The rearrangement uses TRBV11-2 and TRBJ1-4; D not resolved. Germline assignment: CDR1 SGHAT and CDR2 FQNNGV. The germline V and J ends were trimmed by 5 bases and 8 bases, with 12 bases remaining between them. The length of the CDR3 is 13 residues. The chain's CDR3 is CASSRSAREKLFF. The CDR3 DNA follows: TGTGCCAGCAGCCGCTCGGCGCGGGAAAAACTGTTTTTT.